This is a list of T cell receptor beta chains from one sample in a study of blood T cell repertoires in COVID-19. Assay used: immunoSEQ multiplex PCR; TCRdb lists only in-frame clones, some missing. The table has over 90,000 clones, around nine tenths seen once; the top ten hold roughly 5%. The sample consisted of peripheral blood. These receptors all stem from a man between 45 and 60 years old with acute or convalescent COVID-19. Both conserved end residues are trimmed from each CDR3. The order of the fields is CDR3 length, V gene, J gene, CDR3 protein.

cdr3_length: 15; v_call: TRBV5-4; j_call: TRBJ1-6; cdr3_aa: ASSRGQDSSYNSPLH
cdr3_length: 11; v_call: TRBV19; j_call: TRBJ1-4; cdr3_aa: ASNSGFQEKLF
cdr3_length: 13; v_call: TRBV9; j_call: TRBJ2-3; cdr3_aa: ASSVGSGSTDTQY
cdr3_length: 14; v_call: TRBV20-1; j_call: TRBJ2-1; cdr3_aa: SASWREGPTYNEQF
cdr3_length: 10; v_call: TRBV3-1/TRBV3-2; j_call: TRBJ1-2; cdr3_aa: ASSQATRGYT
cdr3_length: 14; v_call: TRBV24-1; j_call: TRBJ2-1; cdr3_aa: ATSDLAPGQDNEQF
cdr3_length: 12; v_call: TRBV6-6; j_call: TRBJ2-1; cdr3_aa: ASSHTKIYNEQF
cdr3_length: 12; v_call: TRBV2; j_call: TRBJ2-4; cdr3_aa: ASSPSGGGNIQY
cdr3_length: 13; v_call: TRBV20-1; j_call: TRBJ2-3; cdr3_aa: SASIRWRSTDTQY
cdr3_length: 13; v_call: TRBV5-5; j_call: TRBJ1-1; cdr3_aa: ASSLASLEATEAF
cdr3_length: 11; v_call: TRBV18; j_call: TRBJ2-7; cdr3_aa: ASTPGGTEEQY
cdr3_length: 14; v_call: TRBV7-2; j_call: TRBJ2-1; cdr3_aa: ASSLTLWGGVNEQF
cdr3_length: 12; v_call: TRBV7-2; j_call: TRBJ2-4; cdr3_aa: ASSLGVGKNIQY
cdr3_length: 15; v_call: TRBV15; j_call: TRBJ2-3; cdr3_aa: ATSRKMAGATPDTQY
cdr3_length: 13; v_call: TRBV7-2; j_call: TRBJ1-2; cdr3_aa: ASSLGQGAGYGYT
cdr3_length: 14; v_call: TRBV19; j_call: TRBJ1-3; cdr3_aa: ASSTATGSSGNTIY
cdr3_length: 12; v_call: TRBV9; j_call: TRBJ2-1; cdr3_aa: ASSVEGRVDEQF
cdr3_length: 12; v_call: TRBV19; j_call: TRBJ2-6; cdr3_aa: ASSPDRVANVLT
cdr3_length: 12; v_call: TRBV6-2/TRBV6-3; j_call: TRBJ2-7; cdr3_aa: ASSPTGTGFKQY
cdr3_length: 11; v_call: TRBV18; j_call: TRBJ2-3; cdr3_aa: ASSPSFTDTQY
cdr3_length: 13; v_call: TRBV18; j_call: TRBJ1-1; cdr3_aa: ASSLGQGKNTEAF
cdr3_length: 11; v_call: TRBV19; j_call: TRBJ1-1; cdr3_aa: ASSIAVNTEAF
cdr3_length: 14; v_call: TRBV5-1; j_call: TRBJ2-3; cdr3_aa: ASSRRLATFTDTQY